A single sample is the source of the 15 T cell receptor beta chains below, sequenced in a study of long-term antiretroviral therapy in people with HIV. Sequencing used immunoSEQ v3.0 at survey level. TCRdb's copy holds only in-frame clones and misses some; the assay was immunoSEQ multiplex PCR. The repertoire consists of 33,000 or so clones, with around 97% occurring once and the leading ten covering 1.9%. The sample here was unsorted PBMCs, taken 7.6 years after starting antiretroviral therapy. These TCRs come from a man younger than 40 with HIV.

The chain carries TRBV19 and TRBJ2-7, with 8 bases matching TRBD2. Germline V gene sequence: CDR1 LNHDA, CDR2 SQIVND (reference sequence). This CDR3 has 11 residues. Losses at the gene ends were 9 bases for V and 7 bases for J; bases not matched to a gene: 5. CDR3 bases: TGTGCCAGCGGGGGGGCTAGAGAGCAGTACTTC. This translates into CASGGAREQYF.

V usage is TRBV5-4 and J usage is TRBJ2-2; 11 bases agree with TRBD2. Germline V CDR1 and CDR2: SGHNT, YYREEE (reference sequence). The CDR3 runs 17 residues. V trimming: 0 bases; J trimming: 4 bases; junction bases outside the gene matches: 5. The CDR3 here is CASSLGSGGAITGELFF. The CDR3 nucleotides read TGTGCCAGCAGCTTGGGTAGCGGGGGGGCCATCACCGGGGAGCTGTTTTTT.

V usage is TRBV5-6 and J usage is TRBJ2-5, with TRBD1 matching over 7 bases. Germline V CDR1 and CDR2: SGHDT, YYEEEE. The CDR3 totals 13 residues. V shed 1 base and J 4 bases; nucleotides not matched to a gene: 1. CDR3 bases: TGTGCCAGCAGCTTGAAGGGGGCAGAGACCCAGTACTTC. This translates into CASSLKGAETQYF.

The V and J genes are TRBV4-3 and TRBJ2-3; 8 bases fit TRBD2. The J segment lost 3 bases and the V segment lost 1 base, leaving 6 bases of the junction unmatched. Germline lookup yields CDR1 LGHNA and CDR2 YSLEER. The CDR3 runs to 16 residues. CDR3 sequence reads: CASSQAASSGTDTQYF. Here the CDR3 DNA reads TGCGCCAGCAGCCAAGCAGCGTCTAGCGGGACAGATACGCAGTATTTT.

This clone came up once. This chain uses TRBV6-6 with TRBJ2-4, with 10 bases that match TRBD2. The CDR3 runs to 16 residues. Trimming at V came to 2 bases and at J to 2 bases, leaving 3 bases not matched to a gene. CDR1 MNHNY and CDR2 SVGAGI come from the germline V gene (reference sequence). In DNA, the CDR3 is TGTGCCAGCAGTTACCTAGCGGGAGTAACCAAAAACATTCAGTACTTC. Translated: CASSYLAGVTKNIQYF.

This chain connects TRBV5-1 to TRBJ2-1; no clear D. Deletions cut 2 bases from V and 3 bases from J, with 6 bases between. The CDR3 contains 13 residues. Germline V gene sequence: CDR1 SGHRS, CDR2 YFSETQ. The CDR3 is CASSFEYYNEQFF. The CDR3 DNA reads as TGCGCCAGCAGCTTCGAATACTACAATGAGCAGTTCTTC.

This clone was seen only once. The CDR3 DNA sequence: TGTGCCAGCTCAACGTCCCCCCGAGGAGGTGAGCAGTTCTTC. The encoded protein is CASSTSPRGGEQFF. V and J are TRBV18 and TRBJ2-1; D might be TRBD2 (5 bases). From germline, CDR1 is KGHSH and CDR2 LQKENI. V dropped 5 bases and J dropped 9 bases, with 17 bases sitting between them. The CDR3 extends over 14 amino acids.

This chain links TRBV27 with TRBJ1-2; D uncertain. V lost 8 bases to trimming and J lost 0 bases, with 10 bases between them. CDR1 MNHEY and CDR2 SMNVEV come from the germline V gene (reference sequence). This CDR3 is built from 13 residues. CDR3 residues: CASAPLPNYGYTF. CDR3 in DNA: TGTGCCAGCGCCCCCCTACCTAACTATGGCTACACCTTC.

This clone was recorded once. This chain joins TRBV5-5 and TRBJ2-7; no reliable D call. Trimming shortened V by 1 base and J by 3 bases, and 17 bases separated the two germline ends. The CDR3 is 16 residues long. Germline V gene lookup returns CDR1 SGHKS and CDR2 YYEKEE (reference sequence). The CDR3 DNA follows: TGTGCCAGCAGCTTGACCCCGAGAGAGGTAAACTACGAGCAGTACTTC. It is translated as CASSLTPREVNYEQYF.

The gene calls are TRBV10-3 and TRBJ2-7; 10 bases fit TRBD1. Germline values: CDR1 ENHRY, CDR2 SYGVKD. V trimming: 6 bases; J trimming: 0 bases; junction bases outside the gene matches: 5. The CDR3 has 15 residues. CDR3 residues: CAIRGTGEGSYEQYF. As DNA, the CDR3 is TGTGCCATCAGGGGGACAGGGGAGGGCTCCTACGAGCAGTACTTC.

This clone appeared a few times. The genes are TRBV27 and TRBJ1-1; no clear D. The germline V gene has CDR1 MNHEY and CDR2 SMNVEV (reference sequence). This CDR3 comprises 13 residues. Trimming cost V 2 bases and J 4 bases, with 8 bases left between them. The CDR3 region is CASSLAASTEAFF. In DNA form, the CDR3 reads TGTGCCAGCAGTTTAGCGGCCAGCACTGAAGCTTTCTTT.

The chain recombines TRBV11-1 with TRBJ2-1, with 10 bases matching TRBD2. Germline V gene sequence: CDR1 SGHAT, CDR2 FQDESV (reference sequence). J gave up 7 bases and V 5 bases, and 8 bases lay outside the gene matches. The CDR3 has 15 amino acids. CDR3 amino acids: CASSTGLAALNEQFF. The CDR3 DNA follows: TGTGCCAGCAGCACCGGACTAGCGGCTTTGAATGAGCAGTTCTTC.

The chain uses TRBV2 and TRBJ2-6, with D perhaps assigned TRBD1 or TRBD2 (5 bases each). Germline CDR1 is SNHLY and CDR2 is FYNNEI. V shed 3 bases and J shed 0 bases, with 12 bases lying between them. This CDR3 is built from 17 residues. Here the CDR3 reads CASSDPGRISGANVLTF. For the CDR3, the DNA is TGTGCCAGCAGTGACCCGGGACGAATCTCTGGGGCCAACGTCCTGACTTTC.

V gene TRBV7-2 combines with J gene TRBJ1-5; D unclear. The CDR3 is made up of 15 amino acids. Germline V gives CDR1 SGHTA, CDR2 FQGNSA. With 2 bases removed from V and 1 base from J, the gap between germline ends came to 9 bases. The CDR3 DNA reads TGTGCCAGCAGCTTATCTCGGGCGAGCAATCAGCCCCAGCATTTT. Translation: CASSLSRASNQPQHF.

This chain links TRBV27 with TRBJ1-4, with TRBD1 as a possible D gene (5 bases). The CDR3 runs to 15 residues. Germline values: CDR1 MNHEY, CDR2 SMNVEV (reference sequence). The V end was cut by 2 bases, the J end by 3 bases, with 10 bases between. The CDR3 loop is CASSLTGLANEKLFF. DNA for the CDR3: TGTGCCAGCAGTTTAACGGGGCTCGCTAATGAAAAACTGTTTTTT.